These 5 T cell receptor beta chains share one sample of origin, sequenced in a study of blood T cell repertoires in COVID-19. The repertoire was sequenced with immunoSEQ multiplex PCR; TCRdb's copy has only in-frame clones and lacks some. The table records around 33,000 clones, about nine tenths of them present only once. Sequencing input: peripheral blood. These receptors all come from a man of 80 years or more with acute or convalescent COVID-19.

The gene calls are TRBV15 and TRBJ2-3; a possible D gene is TRBD2 (5 bases). The V gene's germline CDR1 is LNHNV and CDR2 YYDKDF (reference sequence). Trimming removed 0 bases from V and 4 bases from J, with 14 bases in between. The CDR3 spans 16 residues. The CDR3 coding sequence is TGTGCCACCAGCAGAGAATTGGAGGTCTGGGCAGATACGCAGTATTTT. It specifies CATSRELEVWADTQYF.

The J gene is TRBJ2-3, the V gene TRBV29-1; 9 bases agree with TRBD1. V lost 3 bases and J lost 4; bases outside the gene matches: 5. The length of the CDR3 is 14 residues. Germline loops: CDR1 SQVTM, CDR2 ANQGSEA. This CDR3 reads CSVEGQGASDTQYF. The CDR3 DNA follows: TGCAGCGTTGAGGGACAGGGTGCCTCAGATACGCAGTATTTT.

This chain uses TRBV3-1 (or the pseudogene TRBV3-2) with TRBJ2-3, with 8 bases matching TRBD1. The CDR3 is made up of 15 amino acids. CDR1 and CDR2 from the germline V gene are LGHDT and YNNKEL (reference sequence). With V trimmed by 1 base and J by 6 bases, 6 bases remained unmatched. The CDR3 region has the DNA TGTGCCAGCAGCCAAGGGACAGGGTATTTGGATACGCAGTATTTT. Residues: CASSQGTGYLDTQYF.

V usage is TRBV2 and J usage is TRBJ2-7; the D is unclear. Trimming removed 2 bases from V and 2 bases from J, with 10 bases in between. Germline values: CDR1 SNHLY, CDR2 FYNNEI. The CDR3 is made up of 14 amino acids. The chain's CDR3 is CASSEIATTYEQYF. Written as DNA, the CDR3 is TGTGCCAGCAGTGAAATCGCGACAACCTACGAGCAGTACTTC.

J is TRBJ1-4 and V is TRBV11-2; TRBD1 aligns across 8 bases. This CDR3 comprises 14 residues. Germline assignment: CDR1 SGHAT and CDR2 FQNNGV. The junction had 6 bases not matched to a gene; V was cut back by 5 bases and J by 7 bases. The CDR3 DNA reads TGTGCCAGCAGCCAGGACAGGGCGAGTGAAAAACTGTTTTTT. Translating it yields CASSQDRASEKLFF.